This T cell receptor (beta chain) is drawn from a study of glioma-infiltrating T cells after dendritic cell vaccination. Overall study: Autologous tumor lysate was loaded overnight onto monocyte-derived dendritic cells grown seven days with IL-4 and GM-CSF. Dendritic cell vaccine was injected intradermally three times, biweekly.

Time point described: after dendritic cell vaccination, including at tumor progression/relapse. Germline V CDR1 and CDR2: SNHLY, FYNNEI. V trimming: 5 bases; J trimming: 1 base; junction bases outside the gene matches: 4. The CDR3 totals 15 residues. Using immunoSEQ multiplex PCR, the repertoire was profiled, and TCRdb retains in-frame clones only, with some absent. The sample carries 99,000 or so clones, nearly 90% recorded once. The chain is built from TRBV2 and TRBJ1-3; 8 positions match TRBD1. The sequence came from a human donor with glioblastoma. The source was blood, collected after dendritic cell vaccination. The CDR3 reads CASSPQGASGNTIYF. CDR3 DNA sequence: TGTGCCAGCAGTCCCCAGGGGGCATCTGGAAACACCATATATTTT.